Included here is one TCR beta chain sequence, with context. This clonotype appeared once. The antigen it recognizes is unknown. No base quality values were provided; no much bigger clone lies one nucleotide off. Evidence from a single read is weak. The source of the sample is a study of CD8 T cells in Susac syndrome (dated by TCRdb to the late 2010s). A note on the overall study: The study used repertoire sequencing to test whether antigen drove CD8+ T cell activation and differentiation in Susac syndrome. The clonality of the CD8+ T cell repertoire was compared across approximately 11 healthy donors, some 14 Susac syndrome patients and around 16 multiple sclerosis patients. Beyond this particular receptor, the publication reports: The number of individuals in the TCR sequencing and HLA analysis was recognized as being relatively small.

RNA was extracted using the RNeasy kit, and about 0.45 to 1 ug of the RNA was reverse transcribed with random hexamers. The immunoSEQ multiplex PCR assay, which covers 54 Vbeta and 13 Jbeta segments, was used to amplify TCR beta CDR3 regions. Bias from PCR amplification was corrected by using a synthetic template baseline for primer optimization and for computational correction. Per the source publication's procedure: Reads were annotated to V, D and J genes according to IMGT and were analyzed with immunoSEQ Analyzer, with only productive sequences retained. Clonality was calculated as one minus the Shannon entropy normalized by log2 of the number of productive unique sequences. Public and private clones were assessed among the 100 most prevalent clones of each patient and control. Susac-specific clones were defined as absent from healthy and MS cohorts, about 1,000 published viral clones and other ImmuneACCESS disease sequences. TCRdb trimmed public reads at Q25 via fastp, called clones via MiXCR and kept in-frame beta chains. Each CDR3 protein gets just one entry, which takes the most common genes and DNA from the rows behind it. The V and J calls and clone size come from TCRdb's table, not from the authors' own analysis. For this sample there are just over 150,000 distinct CDR3 sequences; roughly 95% appear just once. Around 0.15% of the sample is held by the ten biggest clonotypes.

Peripheral blood CD8+ and CD4+ T cells from healthy donors, Susac syndrome patients and multiple sclerosis patients were profiled by high-throughput TCR beta sequencing. Multiple sclerosis controls were treatment-naive patients with stable or active relapsing-remitting disease fulfilling revised McDonald criteria. Bulk CD8+ and CD4+ T cells were purified magnetically by negative isolation, whereas CD8+ TEMRA cells were enriched by FACS. Blood was drawn into EDTA tubes, processed within 24 hours, and PBMCs were isolated by density gradient centrifugation. PBMCs intended for TCR sequencing were cryopreserved in liquid nitrogen and thawed later in a water bath at 37 degrees C. The sorted or isolated CD4+, CD8+ and CD8+ TEMRA cells reached a purity of at least 90%. The CDR3 measures 18 amino acids from cysteine to phenylalanine. Left in the record is the CDR3 DNA by itself, 54 bases read in frame from the first base. V loses 1 base of germline sequence and J loses 3 bases, and the interval between the two ends is 19 bases. As encoded in the germline V gene, CDR1 is SQVTM while CDR2 is ANQGSEA.

This TCR derives from a human donor with multiple sclerosis. Material: CD8+ T cells from PBMCs. The sequence links TRBV29-1 to TRBJ2-6, and the D gene may be TRBD1, 6 bases matching. The encoded CDR3 is CSVEGADSQSYGANVLTF. The DNA reads as follows: TGCAGCGTTGAAGGGGCGGACAGCCAAAGTTATGGGGCCAACGTCCTGACTTTC.